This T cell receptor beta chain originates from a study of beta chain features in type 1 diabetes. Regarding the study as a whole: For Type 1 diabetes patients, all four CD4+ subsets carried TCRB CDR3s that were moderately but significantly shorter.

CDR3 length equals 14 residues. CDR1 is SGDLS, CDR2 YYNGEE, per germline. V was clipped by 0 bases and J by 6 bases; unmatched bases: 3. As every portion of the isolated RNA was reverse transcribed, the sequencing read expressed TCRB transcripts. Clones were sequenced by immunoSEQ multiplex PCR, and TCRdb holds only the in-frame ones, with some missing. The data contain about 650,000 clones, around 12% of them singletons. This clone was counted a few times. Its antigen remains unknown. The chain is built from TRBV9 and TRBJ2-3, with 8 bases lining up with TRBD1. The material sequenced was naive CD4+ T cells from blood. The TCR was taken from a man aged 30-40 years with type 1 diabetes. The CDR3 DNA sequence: TGTGCCAGCAGCGTAGGACAGGGGAGGGATACGCAGTATTTT. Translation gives CASSVGQGRDTQYF.